The 16 T cell receptor beta chains in this list originate from one sample, sequenced in a study of blood T cells in healthy people across ages. The authors ran a second PCR of roughly 6 to 12 cycles using a sample-barcoded 5' primer and a J-beta primer mix. TCRdb re-analysed the 5' RACE reads in MiXCR, keeping a single row per CDR3 protein. The sample has more than 800,000 distinct CDR3 sequences, roughly 26% seen once. Input material: blood. These receptor sequences come from a woman older than 75 in good health.

This clonotype was detected ten times or more. The rearrangement links TRBV7-2 to TRBJ2-7, with TRBD1 matching 10 bases. The V segment lost 1 base and the J segment 6 bases; nucleotides outside the gene matches: 15. This CDR3 has 18 amino acids. In germline, CDR1 is SGHTA, CDR2 FQGNSA. Written as DNA, the CDR3 is TGTGCCAGCAGCTTAGGGGTGGCCGGGACAGGGGTCCGATTCGAGCAGTACTTC. This codes for CASSLGVAGTGVRFEQYF.

This clonotype has a count of ten or more. A read error may be the cause here, since a much bigger clone is one base away. The CDR3 loop is CASSPESTRGPYNEQYF. The CDR3 DNA sequence: TGTGCCAGCAGCCCAGAATCTACTCGAGGCCCCTACAATGAGCAGTACTTC. This chain connects TRBV12-3 or TRBV12-4 to TRBJ2-1; D not resolved. The J call could be wrong; TRBJ2-7 is a better fit for the DNA end. The length of the CDR3 is 17 residues.

The table lists this clonotype with many counts. This sequence joins TRBV20-1 and TRBJ2-5; 7 bases align to TRBD2. Per the germline V gene, CDR1 is DFQATT and CDR2 is SNEGSKA (reference sequence). V was clipped by 6 bases and J by 5 bases; unmatched bases: 6. This CDR3 region has 12 residues. CDR3 protein: CSAIGEGETQYF. CDR3 DNA: TGCAGTGCGATAGGGGAGGGGGAGACCCAGTACTTC.

The chain uses TRBV6-1 and TRBJ2-1; TRBD2 is a possible D gene (5 bases). CDR3 length equals 15 residues. V lost 6 bases, J lost 6 bases, and 18 bases lay in between. Per the germline V gene, CDR1 is MNHNS and CDR2 is SASEGT. The CDR3 loop reads CASRSGGGRANEQFF. The CDR3 region has the DNA TGTGCCAGCAGGAGCGGAGGCGGGCGGGCCAATGAGCAGTTCTTC.

This clonotype was detected ten times or more. V and J are TRBV2 and TRBJ2-7, with D possibly TRBD1 on 5 matching bases. Germline V gene sequence: CDR1 SNHLY, CDR2 FYNNEI. The CDR3 covers 14 residues. V lost 3 bases and J lost 2, with 11 bases in between. CDR3 DNA: TGTGCCAGCAGTGATCAGGGCAGTACCTACGAGCAGTACTTC. The encoded protein is CASSDQGSTYEQYF.

CDR3 region: CASSHPQGGEQYF. For the CDR3, the DNA is TGTGCCAGCAGCCATCCACAGGGAGGGGAGCAGTACTTC. The rearrangement links TRBV11-3 to TRBJ2-5, with D tentatively TRBD2 (7 bases). Looked up from germline, CDR1 is SGHNT and CDR2 is YENEEA. With 5 bases removed from V and 11 bases from J, the gap between germline ends came to 18 bases. This CDR3 has 13 residues.

This clonotype was recorded many times. J is TRBJ2-3 and V is TRBV10-2; TRBD2 matches 11 bases. In germline, CDR1 is WSHSY, CDR2 SAAADI. With V trimmed by 8 bases and J by 2 bases, 18 bases remained unmatched. This CDR3 has 19 residues. The CDR3 loop reads CASSGRGDGTSGFTDTQYF. In DNA, the CDR3 is TGCGCCAGCTCGGGCCGGGGGGACGGGACTAGCGGCTTCACAGATACGCAGTATTTT.

In its sample, this clonotype was seen many times. The rearrangement joins TRBV6-1 to TRBJ2-7, with D perhaps matching TRBD1 or TRBD2 (5 bases each). Between the trimmed V and J ends, which lost 8 bases and 6 bases, there was a span of 11 bases. Germline V gene lookup returns CDR1 MNHNS and CDR2 SASEGT. There are 11 residues in the CDR3. The CDR3 nucleotides read TGTGCCAGCTGGGACGAGCTCGAGCAGTACTTC. Encoded protein: CASWDELEQYF.

Concerning this clonotype: A read error may explain this, as a much larger clone is one base away. V and J are TRBV5-1 and TRBJ2-3; D might be TRBD1 (6 bases). The CDR3 is 15 amino acids. Germline CDR1 reads SGHRS; CDR2 reads YFSETQ. The CDR3 coding sequence is TGCGCCAGCAGCTTGGACGAGGGCAGGACAGATGCGCAGTATTTT. Translated, it gives CASSLDEGRTDAQYF.

This clonotype occurred a few times. A much larger clone differs by one base, so this may be a read error. The rearrangement links TRBV12-3 or TRBV12-4 to TRBJ1-2; weak D call: TRBD1 (5 bases). The CDR3 contains 13 residues. V shed 7 bases and J shed 6 bases, with 15 bases lying between them. The CDR3 is CASKRNSGDGYTF. The CDR3 region has the DNA TGTGCCAGCAAGCGAAACTCGGGGGATGGCTACACCTTC.

This clonotype was seen repeatedly, ten times or more. The V gene is TRBV30, the J gene TRBJ1-2; no clear D. Germline CDR1 reads GTSNPN; CDR2 reads SVGIG (reference sequence). V dropped 2 bases and J dropped 8 bases, with 18 bases sitting between them. CDR3 length: 14 amino acids. As DNA, the CDR3 is TGTGCCTGGAGTAGTGGGCCTGTGACTAGAGGCTACACCTTC. Its translation: CAWSSGPVTRGYTF.

Comment on this clonotype: One end of the junction varies from germline; a read error may be responsible. The chain links TRBV12-3 or TRBV12-4 to TRBJ2-5, with 9 bases lining up with TRBD2. This CDR3 has 13 amino acids. The CDR3 bases are TGTGCCACCAAGCGGGGGGCGGGGGAGACCCAGCACTTC. This gives the protein CATKRGAGETQHF.

The genes are TRBV5-5 and TRBJ2-4; the D call may be TRBD1 or TRBD2 (6 bases each). Germline V gene data show CDR1 as SGHKS and CDR2 as YYEKEE (reference sequence). The CDR3 totals 13 residues. Deletions cut 8 bases from V and 0 bases from J, with 9 bases between. The CDR3 spells CAREGVAKNIQYF. In DNA form, the CDR3 reads TGTGCCAGGGAGGGGGTAGCCAAAAACATTCAGTACTTC. Together with reference TRBV5-5 and TRBJ2-4, the CDR3 gives the full variable domain: DAGVTQSPTHLIKTRGQQVTLRCSPISGHKSVSWYQQVLGQGPQFIFQYYEKEERGRGNFPDRFSARQFPNYSSELNVNALLLGDSALYLCAREGVAKNIQYFGAGTRLSVL.

This clonotype was counted only a few times. The rearrangement links TRBV12-3 or TRBV12-4 to TRBJ1-1; D is undetermined. Trimming removed 4 bases at V and 3 bases at J, with 21 bases between. This CDR3 is 17 amino acids long. CDR3 coding DNA: TGTGCCAGCAGTTCATCGCGGAGTGTGGGGATTGACACTGAAGCTTTCTTT. It codes for CASSSSRSVGIDTEAFF.

V and J are TRBV20-1 and TRBJ1-2; no reliable D call. V lost 0 bases and J lost 5, with 13 bases in between. Per germline, CDR1 DFQATT and CDR2 SNEGSKA (reference sequence). This CDR3 is 14 amino acids long. In DNA, the CDR3 is TGCAGTGCTAGAGAGGAGTTCAATAATTATGGCTACACCTTC. This encodes CSAREEFNNYGYTF.

This clonotype was observed at least ten times. The chain has TRBV7-2 and TRBJ2-7; 9 bases fit TRBD1. This CDR3 contains 14 residues. After removal of 3 bases from V and 5 bases from J, the junction contained 5 bases not matched to a gene. The germline V gene encodes CDR1 SGHTA and CDR2 FQGNSA. The DNA of the CDR3 is TGTGCCAGCAGCTTCCCGGGACAGGGCCACGAGCAGTACTTC. As protein: CASSFPGQGHEQYF.